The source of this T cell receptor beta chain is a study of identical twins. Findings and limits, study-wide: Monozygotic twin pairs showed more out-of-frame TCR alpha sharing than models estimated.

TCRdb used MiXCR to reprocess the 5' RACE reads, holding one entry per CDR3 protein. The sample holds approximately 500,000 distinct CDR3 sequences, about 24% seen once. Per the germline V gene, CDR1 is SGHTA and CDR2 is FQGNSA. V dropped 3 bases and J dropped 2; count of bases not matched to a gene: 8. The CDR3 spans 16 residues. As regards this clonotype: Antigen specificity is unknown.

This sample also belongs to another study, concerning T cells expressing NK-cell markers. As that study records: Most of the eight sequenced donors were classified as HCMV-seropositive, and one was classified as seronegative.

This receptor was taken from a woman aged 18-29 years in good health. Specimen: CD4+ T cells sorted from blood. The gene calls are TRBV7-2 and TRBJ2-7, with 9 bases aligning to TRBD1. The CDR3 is CASSFSGGTGPYEQYF. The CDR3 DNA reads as TGTGCCAGCAGCTTTTCCGGCGGGACAGGGCCCTACGAGCAGTACTTC.